Below, 19 T cell receptor beta chains from the same sample are listed, as sequenced in a study of blood T cell repertoires in COVID-19. Profiling relied on immunoSEQ multiplex PCR, and the TCRdb table lists in-frame clones only, not all of them. The profile shows under 300,000 clones, around 87% of them singletons. Material for sequencing was PBMCs or T cells enriched from blood (not recorded which). Receptors originate from a woman aged 45-59 years who had recovered from COVID-19.

J is TRBJ2-1 and V is TRBV27; 8 positions agree with TRBD1. The CDR3 has 15 residues. Germline V lookup: CDR1 MNHEY, CDR2 SMNVEV (reference sequence). Trimming took 8 bases from V and 0 from J; bases not matched to a gene: 6. The CDR3 nucleotides are TGTGCCAGCGGAGAAGGGACAGGCTCCTACAATGAGCAGTTCTTC. This codes for CASGEGTGSYNEQFF.

V gene TRBV27 combines with J gene TRBJ2-1; 13 bases align to TRBD2. The germline V gene has CDR1 MNHEY and CDR2 SMNVEV (reference sequence). This CDR3 spans 15 amino acids. V lost 8 bases, J lost 1 base, and 2 bases stayed unmatched. The CDR3 here is CASRTSGSSYNEQFF. The DNA of the CDR3 is TGTGCCAGCCGGACTAGCGGGAGTTCCTACAATGAGCAGTTCTTC.

This sequence joins TRBV4-1 and TRBJ2-4, with 7 nucleotides matching TRBD1. Germline V CDR1 and CDR2: MGHRA, YSYEKL. The CDR3 is 18 amino acids. Germline trimming cut 1 base from V and 2 bases from J; bases unmatched to any gene: 11. The CDR3 DNA is TGCGCCAGCAGCCAAGGCGGACAGGTGGGTGTCACCAAAAACATTCAGTACTTC. Its protein is CASSQGGQVGVTKNIQYF.

CDR3: CASSLLGHTNSPLHF. DNA for the CDR3: TGTGCCAGCAGCTTATTGGGACATACTAATTCACCCCTCCACTTT. The V call is TRBV7-2, the J call TRBJ1-6; perhaps TRBD1 as D (6 bases). Germline CDR1 SGHTA, CDR2 FQGNSA. CDR3 length: 15 amino acids. V shed 2 bases and J shed 6 bases, with 11 bases lying between them.

As DNA, the CDR3 is TGTGCCAGCAGCCAGACTAGTTTAGGCGAGCAGTTCTTC. Amino acid sequence: CASSQTSLGEQFF. The chain joins TRBV7-2 to TRBJ2-1, with D tentatively TRBD2 (6 bases). Trimming took off 5 bases at V and 10 bases at J, with 15 bases between the two ends. This CDR3 is built from 13 residues. Per the germline V gene, CDR1 is SGHTA and CDR2 is FQGNSA.

This clone was seen a single time. V gene TRBV28 combines with J gene TRBJ1-3, with a weak D call TRBD1 (5 bases). V lost 5 bases and J 4 bases, leaving 15 bases between the germline ends. From germline, CDR1 is MDHEN and CDR2 SYDVKM. This CDR3 comprises 15 residues. CDR3: CASSPRQLGGNTIYF. CDR3 coding DNA: TGTGCCAGCAGTCCTAGACAGTTAGGAGGAAACACCATATATTTT.

CDR3 nucleotides: TGTGCCAGCAGTTTGAGTAGCCAAGAGACCCAGTACTTC. Protein product: CASSLSSQETQYF. The chain links TRBV12-3 or TRBV12-4 to TRBJ2-5; D ambiguous. The CDR3 is 13 residues long. V was trimmed by 3 bases and J by 1 base, leaving 6 bases between them.

This rearrangement joins TRBV28 to TRBJ2-3, with 7 positions matching TRBD1. The V gene's germline CDR1 is MDHEN and CDR2 SYDVKM. Germline trimming cut 6 bases from V and 6 bases from J; bases unmatched to any gene: 6. The CDR3 runs to 13 residues. CDR3 region: CASRLDRVDTQYF. In nucleotides, the CDR3 is TGTGCCAGCAGATTAGACAGGGTCGATACGCAGTATTTT. Combining the CDR3 with reference TRBV28 and TRBJ2-3 gives the whole variable domain DVKVTQSSRYLVKRTGEKVFLECVQDMDHENMFWYRQDPGLGLRLIYFSYDVKMKEKGDIPEGYSVSREKKERFSLILESASTNQTSMYLCASRLDRVDTQYFGPGTRLTVL.

The CDR3 spells CASSLALQGNYGYTF. The DNA for the CDR3 is TGCGCCAGCAGCTTGGCCCTACAGGGAAACTATGGCTACACCTTC. The chain combines TRBV5-1 with TRBJ1-2, with TRBD1 as a possible D gene (6 bases). Trimming removed 0 bases from V and 2 bases from J, with 11 bases in between. Germline CDR1 SGHRS, CDR2 YFSETQ. CDR3 size: 15 residues.

The CDR3 protein is CASSLTLTGTSGRSDTQYF. CDR3 nucleotide sequence: TGTGCCAGCAGCTTAACTCTTACCGGGACTAGCGGGAGATCAGATACGCAGTATTTT. The chain links TRBV7-2 to TRBJ2-3; 14 bases agree with TRBD2. V gave up 2 bases and J gave up 4 bases; unmatched junction bases: 11. This CDR3 is built from 19 residues. Germline values: CDR1 SGHTA, CDR2 FQGNSA.

The chain uses TRBV7-9 and TRBJ1-3, with 8 bases matching TRBD1. The length of the CDR3 is 14 residues. Looked up from germline, CDR1 is SEHNR and CDR2 is FQNEAQ (reference sequence). V was clipped by 8 bases and J by 0 bases; unmatched bases: 3. CDR3 nucleotides: TGTGCCAGCCGGGGACAGGCCTCTGGAAACACCATATATTTT. The encoded protein is CASRGQASGNTIYF.

The J gene is TRBJ1-2, the V gene TRBV28, with 7 positions matching TRBD1. Germline lookup yields CDR1 MDHEN and CDR2 SYDVKM. CDR3 size: 14 residues. V trimming: 3 bases; J trimming: 0 bases; junction bases outside the gene matches: 1. CDR3 in amino acids: CASSLTGSNYGYTF. DNA of the CDR3: TGTGCCAGCAGTTTGACAGGGTCTAACTATGGCTACACCTTC.

This chain uses TRBV27 with TRBJ1-1, with D unresolved. There are 12 residues in the CDR3. The V and J ends lost 8 bases and 2 bases respectively, with 9 bases between them. Germline lookup yields CDR1 MNHEY and CDR2 SMNVEV (reference sequence). CDR3 protein: CASRYGNTEAFF. CDR3 DNA: TGTGCCAGCCGTTACGGTAACACTGAAGCTTTCTTT.

The chain carries TRBV4-1 and TRBJ2-7, with D tentatively TRBD1 (6 bases). The germline V gene has CDR1 MGHRA and CDR2 YSYEKL. Trimming pared 7 bases from V and 3 bases from J, leaving 16 bases between. The CDR3 has 14 amino acids. DNA of the CDR3: TGCGCCAGCAACCCCTCCGGGGACAACTACGAGCAGTACTTC. The encoded protein is CASNPSGDNYEQYF.

The V and J genes are TRBV7-9 and TRBJ2-5; weak D call: TRBD1 (6 bases). Trimming left V 1 base short and J 4 bases short, with 16 bases between. CDR3 length: 16 residues. Germline CDR1 is SEHNR and CDR2 is FQNEAQ (reference sequence). The CDR3 reads CASSLGLRGAGETQYF. The CDR3 region has the DNA TGTGCCAGCAGCTTAGGCCTCAGGGGTGCCGGAGAGACCCAGTACTTC.

The genes are TRBV7-9 and TRBJ2-5; 10 positions match TRBD2. This CDR3 has 18 amino acids. CDR1 SEHNR and CDR2 FQNEAQ come from the germline V gene (reference sequence). V gave up 5 bases and J gave up 3 bases; unmatched junction bases: 15. This chain's CDR3 is CASSPRVGLAGVKETQYF. In nucleotides, the CDR3 is TGTGCCAGCAGCCCGCGGGTGGGGCTAGCGGGAGTAAAAGAGACCCAGTACTTC.

This chain uses TRBV28 with TRBJ2-4; TRBD2 is a possible D gene (6 bases). This CDR3 region has 15 residues. The V end lost 5 bases, the J end lost 9 bases, and 20 bases lay between the germline ends. CDR1 MDHEN and CDR2 SYDVKM come from the germline V gene. CDR3 sequence (DNA): TGTGCCAGCAGTAGGCGGGGATCCGCTGCGGGCATTCAGTACTTC. Translated, it gives CASSRRGSAAGIQYF. Combining the CDR3 with reference TRBV28 and TRBJ2-4 gives the whole variable domain DVKVTQSSRYLVKRTGEKVFLECVQDMDHENMFWYRQDPGLGLRLIYFSYDVKMKEKGDIPEGYSVSREKKERFSLILESASTNQTSMYLCASSRRGSAAGIQYFGAGTRLSVL.

The CDR3 bases are TGTGCCAGCGGGAGTGGGAACTTAGGGCTCAATGAGCAGTTCTTC. Protein product: CASGSGNLGLNEQFF. The chain couples TRBV5-4 to TRBJ2-1, with a weak D call TRBD2 (5 bases). The length of the CDR3 is 15 residues. Trimming removed 7 bases at V and 6 bases at J, with 20 bases between. CDR1 is SGHNT, CDR2 YYREEE, per germline (reference sequence).

The rearrangement links TRBV11-1 to TRBJ2-7, with TRBD2 as a possible D gene (6 bases). The length of the CDR3 is 13 residues. V lost 6 bases, J lost 8 bases, and 17 bases lay in between. Germline V CDR1 and CDR2: SGHAT, FQDESV (reference sequence). CDR3 protein: CASSFDGSRKQYF. The CDR3 DNA reads as TGTGCCAGCAGTTTCGACGGGAGCCGTAAGCAGTACTTC.